This T cell receptor (beta chain) stems from a study of spatial heterogeneity in lung cancer (dated by TCRdb to between 2019 and 2020). With regard to the full study: Beta-chain transcripts were consistently detected in greater numbers than alpha-chain transcripts, which likely reflects a higher abundance of beta-chain transcripts. In the raw uncorrected reads, each unique combination of TCR and UMI appeared on average more than ten times. In non-small cell lung cancer, the study made a quantitative comparison of TCR alpha and beta repertoires among multiple tumor regions, matched nontumor lung and blood. TCR repertoire features were related to nonsynonymous mutation counts determined by whole-exome sequencing of tumor tissue. Both alpha and beta chains were TCR-sequenced in around 220 tumor regions, about 64 matched nontumor lung samples and approximately 50 PBMC samples obtained at surgery.

This clonotype was seen a handful of times. This clone's antigen is unknown. No much larger clone is present one base from it, and per-base qualities are unavailable. The library came from 5' RACE. Sequencing took place on a NextSeq 500. The TCR library protocol attached a unique molecular identifier to each TCR cDNA molecule to allow correction of PCR and sequencing errors. Concerning the study's data processing: Decombinator tools were used for TCR identification, UMI-based error correction and CDR3 extraction. Expanded TCRs were defined as those above a frequency of 2 per 1,000, corresponding to the top 1% of the tumor frequency distribution. Renyi diversity was calculated using the R vegan package after each repertoire was subsampled 100 times to 5,000 TCRs. To build CDR3 similarity networks, amino acid triplet string-kernel similarity was used, and CDR3s were connected when their pairwise similarity was above 0.82. TCRdb reprocessed the public reads (quality trimming at Q25 with fastp, clone calling with MiXCR) and kept in-frame beta chains. Rows merge per CDR3 protein into single entries with the most common DNA and genes. The V and J calls come from TCRdb's annotation, not from the publication. The sample yields over 10,000 distinct CDR3 sequences; less than 4.5% were counted once. The top ten constitute 40% to 55% of the sample.

Results and caveats for the whole study, not just this receptor: Ubiquitous expanded tumor TCRs were found in blood more often at tumor resection than at routine follow-up. Additional single-cell paired TCR alpha and beta sequencing was considered necessary to confirm, at a functional level, the hypothesis that regional TCRs recognize regional mutations.

The time point label for this specimen denotes: sample taken at primary tumor resection. Donors were 70 or so patients with early-stage, untreated non-small cell lung cancer from the lung TRACERx cohort. TCR sequencing used whole RNA extracted from tumor and nontumor lung tissue, or from cryopreserved PBMC samples, without cell sorting. Patients were selected for TCR sequencing only if sufficient RNA was available from at least two tumor regions. Here the sequenced sample was PBMCs, taken at surgery. The sequence was collected from a male donor with early-stage non-small cell lung cancer.

The DNA is TGCAGTGCTAGAGCCCTCGAACCGGGACAGGGATACAATCAGCCCCAGCATTTT. This yields the protein CSARALEPGQGYNQPQHF. The chain is encoded by TRBV20-1 joined to TRBJ1-5; 9 central bases correspond to TRBD1. V is cut back by 1 base and J by 3 bases, with 13 bases in the junction unmatched. Sequences DFQATT (CDR1) and SNEGSKA (CDR2) are obtained from the germline V gene (reference sequence). From the cysteine through the phenylalanine, the CDR3 covers 18 amino acids. Only the CDR3 part of the read is kept: 54 bases, read in frame from the first base.